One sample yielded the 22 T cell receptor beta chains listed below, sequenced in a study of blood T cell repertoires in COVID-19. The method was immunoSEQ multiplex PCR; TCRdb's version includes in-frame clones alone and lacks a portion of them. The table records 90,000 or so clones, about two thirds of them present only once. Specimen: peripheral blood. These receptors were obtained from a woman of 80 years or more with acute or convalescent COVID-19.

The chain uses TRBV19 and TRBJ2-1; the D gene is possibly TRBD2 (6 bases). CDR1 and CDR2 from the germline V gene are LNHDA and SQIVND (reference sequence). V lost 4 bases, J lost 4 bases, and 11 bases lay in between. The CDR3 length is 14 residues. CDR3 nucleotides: TGTGCCAGTAGTACTTCTGGGGGGTACAATGAGCAGTTCTTC. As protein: CASSTSGGYNEQFF.

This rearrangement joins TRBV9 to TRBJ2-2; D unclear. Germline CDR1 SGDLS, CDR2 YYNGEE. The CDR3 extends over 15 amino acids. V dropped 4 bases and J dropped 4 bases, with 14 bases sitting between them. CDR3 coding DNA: TGTGCCAGCAGCCCCCAAGTGGCCTCCACCGGGGAGCTGTTTTTT. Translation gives CASSPQVASTGELFF.

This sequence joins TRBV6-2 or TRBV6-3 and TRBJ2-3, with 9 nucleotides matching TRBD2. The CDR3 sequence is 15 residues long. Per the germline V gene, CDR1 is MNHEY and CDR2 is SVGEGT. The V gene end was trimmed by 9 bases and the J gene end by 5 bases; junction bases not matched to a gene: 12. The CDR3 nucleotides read TGTGCCAGTAGTAGCCTGCGGGGGGGCATAGATACGCAGTATTTT. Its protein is CASSSLRGGIDTQYF.

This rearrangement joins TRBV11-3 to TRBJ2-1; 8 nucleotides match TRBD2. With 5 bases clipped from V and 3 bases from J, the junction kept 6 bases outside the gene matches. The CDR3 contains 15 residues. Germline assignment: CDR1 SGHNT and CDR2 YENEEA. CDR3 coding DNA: TGTGCCAGCAGCCTCCAGCGGGGGCTCTACAATGAGCAGTTCTTC. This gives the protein CASSLQRGLYNEQFF.

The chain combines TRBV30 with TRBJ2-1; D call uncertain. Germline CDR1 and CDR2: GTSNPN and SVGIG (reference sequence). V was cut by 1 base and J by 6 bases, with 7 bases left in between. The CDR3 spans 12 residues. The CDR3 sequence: CAWSGPSNEQFF. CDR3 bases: TGTGCCTGGAGTGGGCCATCCAATGAGCAGTTCTTC.

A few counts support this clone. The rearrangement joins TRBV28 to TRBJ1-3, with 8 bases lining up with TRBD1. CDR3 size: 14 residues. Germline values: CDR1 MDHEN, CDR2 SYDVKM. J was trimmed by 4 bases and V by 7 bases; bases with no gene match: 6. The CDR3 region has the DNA TGTGCCAGCACCTTGGACAGGGCAGGAAACACCATATATTTT. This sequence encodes CASTLDRAGNTIYF.

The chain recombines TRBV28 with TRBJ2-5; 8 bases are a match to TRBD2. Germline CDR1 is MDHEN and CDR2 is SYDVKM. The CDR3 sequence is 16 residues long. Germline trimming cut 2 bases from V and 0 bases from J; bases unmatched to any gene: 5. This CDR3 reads CASSLGVAGYQETQYF. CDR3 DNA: TGTGCCAGCAGTTTAGGAGTAGCGGGGTACCAAGAGACCCAGTACTTC. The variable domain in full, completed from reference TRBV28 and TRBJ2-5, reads DVKVTQSSRYLVKRTGEKVFLECVQDMDHENMFWYRQDPGLGLRLIYFSYDVKMKEKGDIPEGYSVSREKKERFSLILESASTNQTSMYLCASSLGVAGYQETQYFGPGTRLLVL.

The CDR3 nucleotides are TGCGCCAGCAGCTTCACCAGTGCAACTAATGAAAAACTGTTTTTT. Translating gives CASSFTSATNEKLFF. This sequence joins TRBV5-1 and TRBJ1-4; D is uncertain. Trimming removed 2 bases at V and 0 bases at J, with 8 bases between. The CDR3 is made up of 15 amino acids. Per the germline V gene, CDR1 is SGHRS and CDR2 is YFSETQ.

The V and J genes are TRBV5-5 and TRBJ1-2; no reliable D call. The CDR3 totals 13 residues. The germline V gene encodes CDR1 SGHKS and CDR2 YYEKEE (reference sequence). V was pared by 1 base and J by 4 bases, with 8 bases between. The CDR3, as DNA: TGTGCCAGCAGCTTGTTCGGGTCCTATGGCTACACCTTC. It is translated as CASSLFGSYGYTF.

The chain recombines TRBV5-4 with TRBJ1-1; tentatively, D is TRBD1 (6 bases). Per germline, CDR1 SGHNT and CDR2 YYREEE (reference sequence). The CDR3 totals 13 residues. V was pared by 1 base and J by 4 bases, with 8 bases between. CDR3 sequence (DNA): TGTGCCAGCAGCTTGACAGGGCGCACTGAAGCTTTCTTT. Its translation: CASSLTGRTEAFF.

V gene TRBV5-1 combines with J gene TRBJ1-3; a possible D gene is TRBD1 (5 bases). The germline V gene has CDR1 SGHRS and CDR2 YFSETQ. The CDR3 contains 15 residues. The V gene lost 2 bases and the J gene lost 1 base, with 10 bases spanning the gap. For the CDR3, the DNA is TGCGCCAGCAGCTTCCAGGGTCGGTCTGGAAACACCATATATTTT. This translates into CASSFQGRSGNTIYF. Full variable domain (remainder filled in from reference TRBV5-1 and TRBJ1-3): KAGVTQTPRYLIKTRGQQVTLSCSPISGHRSVSWYQQTPGQGLQFLFEYFSETQRNKGNFPGRFSGRQFSNSRSEMNVSTLELGDSALYLCASSFQGRSGNTIYFGEGSWLTVV.

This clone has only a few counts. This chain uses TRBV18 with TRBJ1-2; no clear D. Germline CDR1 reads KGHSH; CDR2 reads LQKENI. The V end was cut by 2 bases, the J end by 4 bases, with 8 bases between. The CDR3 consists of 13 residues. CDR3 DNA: TGTGCCAGCTCACCAGAACAGAGCTATGGCTACACCTTC. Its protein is CASSPEQSYGYTF.

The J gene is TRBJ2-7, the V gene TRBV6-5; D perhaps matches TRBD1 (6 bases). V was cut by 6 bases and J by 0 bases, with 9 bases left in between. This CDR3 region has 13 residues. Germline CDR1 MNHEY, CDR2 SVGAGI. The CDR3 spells CASRGDISYEQYF. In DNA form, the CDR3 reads TGTGCCAGCAGGGGGGACATCTCCTACGAGCAGTACTTC.

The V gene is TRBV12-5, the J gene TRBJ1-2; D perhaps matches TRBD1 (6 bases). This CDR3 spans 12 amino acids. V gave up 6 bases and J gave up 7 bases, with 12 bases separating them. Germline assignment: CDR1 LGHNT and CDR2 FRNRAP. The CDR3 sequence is CASGAGARGYTF. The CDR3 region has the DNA TGTGCTAGTGGGGCGGGGGCACGTGGCTACACCTTC.

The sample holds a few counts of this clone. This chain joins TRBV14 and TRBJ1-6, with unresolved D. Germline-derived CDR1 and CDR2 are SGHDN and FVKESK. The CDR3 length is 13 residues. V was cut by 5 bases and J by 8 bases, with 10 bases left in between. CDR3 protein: CASSVRLDSPLHF. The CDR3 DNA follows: TGTGCCAGCAGCGTGCGATTGGATTCACCCCTCCACTTT.

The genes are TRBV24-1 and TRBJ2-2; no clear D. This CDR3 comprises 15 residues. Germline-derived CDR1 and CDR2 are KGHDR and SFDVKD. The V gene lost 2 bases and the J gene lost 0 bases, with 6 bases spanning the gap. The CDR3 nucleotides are TGTGCCACCAGTGATTCAGTAACGAACACCGGGGAGCTGTTTTTT. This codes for CATSDSVTNTGELFF.

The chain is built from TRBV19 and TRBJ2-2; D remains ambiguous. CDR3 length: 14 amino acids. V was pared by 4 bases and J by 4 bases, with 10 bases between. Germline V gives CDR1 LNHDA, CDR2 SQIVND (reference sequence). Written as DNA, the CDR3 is TGTGCCAGTAGTACAGGTTATTCCACCGGGGAGCTGTTTTTT. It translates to CASSTGYSTGELFF.

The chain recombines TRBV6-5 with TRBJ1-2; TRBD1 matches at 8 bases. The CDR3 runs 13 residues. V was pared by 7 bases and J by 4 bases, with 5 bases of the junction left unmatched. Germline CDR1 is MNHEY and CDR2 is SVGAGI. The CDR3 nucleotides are TGTGCCAGCACGGCAGGGGGCCCCTATGGCTACACCTTC. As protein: CASTAGGPYGYTF.

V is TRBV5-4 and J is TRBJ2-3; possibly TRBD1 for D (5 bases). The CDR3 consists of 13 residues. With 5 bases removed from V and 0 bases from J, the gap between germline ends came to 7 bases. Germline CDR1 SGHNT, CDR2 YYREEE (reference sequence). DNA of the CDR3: TGTGCCAGCAGACCAGGGAGCACAGATACGCAGTATTTT. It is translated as CASRPGSTDTQYF. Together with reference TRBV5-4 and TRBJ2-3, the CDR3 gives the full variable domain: ETGVTQSPTHLIKTRGQQVTLRCSSQSGHNTVSWYQQALGQGPQFIFQYYREEENGRGNFPPRFSGLQFPNYSSELNVNALELDDSALYLCASRPGSTDTQYFGPGTRLTVL.

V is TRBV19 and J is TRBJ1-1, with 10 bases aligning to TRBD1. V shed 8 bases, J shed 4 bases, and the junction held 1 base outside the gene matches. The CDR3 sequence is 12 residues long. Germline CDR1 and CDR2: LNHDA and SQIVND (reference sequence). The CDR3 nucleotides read TGTGCCAGTTGGACAGGGGGCACTGAAGCTTTCTTT. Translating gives CASWTGGTEAFF. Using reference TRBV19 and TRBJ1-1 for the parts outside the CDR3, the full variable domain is DGGITQSPKYLFRKEGQNVTLSCEQNLNHDAMYWYRQDPGQGLRLIYYSQIVNDFQKGDIAEGYSVSREKKESFPLTVTSAQKNPTAFYLCASWTGGTEAFFGQGTRLTVV.

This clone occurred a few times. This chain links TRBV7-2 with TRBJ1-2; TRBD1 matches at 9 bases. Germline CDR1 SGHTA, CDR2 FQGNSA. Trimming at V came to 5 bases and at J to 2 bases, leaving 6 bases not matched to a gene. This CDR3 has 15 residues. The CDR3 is CASSRDRATNYGYTF. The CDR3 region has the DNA TGTGCCAGCAGCCGGGACAGGGCAACAAACTATGGCTACACCTTC.

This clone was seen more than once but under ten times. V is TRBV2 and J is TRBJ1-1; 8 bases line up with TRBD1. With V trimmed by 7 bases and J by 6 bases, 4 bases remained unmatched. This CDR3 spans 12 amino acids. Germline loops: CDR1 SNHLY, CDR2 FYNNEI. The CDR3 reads CASNDRGAEAFF. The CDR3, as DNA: TGTGCCAGCAACGACAGGGGTGCTGAAGCTTTCTTT.